The sample holds a few counts of the clone carrying this T cell receptor (beta chain). Its antigen remains unknown. This CDR3 contains 15 residues. The germline gives CDR1 LNHDA, CDR2 SQIVND (reference sequence). With V trimmed by 5 bases and J by 1 base, 7 bases remained unmatched. RNA transcripts were the template for amplifying TCR beta CDR3 regions. The TCR CDR3 was amplified in a first-round RT-PCR using the HTBI primer set. TCRdb fed the multiplex PCR reads into MiXCR, producing one record per CDR3 protein. The sample contains approximately 570,000 distinct CDR3 sequences, about 20% of which appear only once. These data belong to a study of T cells in Graves' hyperthyroidism and ophthalmopathy. Study outcomes and limitations: A 13 V-J model separated ophthalmopathy from stable hyperthyroidism.

Together with thyroid ultrasound, orbital computed tomography, serum thyroxine and TRAb, clinical symptoms were used for diagnoses. Sequenced sample: blood. This chain uses TRBV19 with TRBJ1-1; the match to TRBD1 covers 7 bases. The TCR sequence derives from a middle-aged man with Graves' ophthalmopathy. CDR3 DNA: TGTGCCAGTAGTGCCCGGGACAGACAGAACACTGAAGCTTTCTTT. It codes for CASSARDRQNTEAFF.